These 8 T cell receptor beta chains came from one sample sequenced in a study (TCRdb year 2016). The library was produced with RT-PCR. For sequencing, an Illumina MiSeq was employed. Through fastp at Q25 and MiXCR, TCRdb rebuilt clones from the public reads, retaining in-frame beta chains. Rows merge per CDR3 protein into single entries with the most common DNA and genes. Recorded for this sample are about 680,000 distinct CDR3 sequences; 14% of them occurred a single time. Around 3.3% of the sample comes from the top ten. Sequenced sample: memory CD4+ T cells from blood. These receptors came from a female donor in good health, serving as a healthy control.

V and J are TRBV5-1 and TRBJ2-7, with 7 bases that match TRBD2. Germline-derived CDR1 and CDR2 are SGHRS and YFSETQ. This CDR3 region has 14 residues. Trimming took 4 bases from V and 4 from J; bases not matched to a gene: 8. The CDR3 DNA reads TGCGCCAGCAGCCCAACCACGGGACTATACGAGCAGTACTTC. It encodes CASSPTTGLYEQYF.

A few counts support this clonotype. J is TRBJ2-2 and V is TRBV9, with D perhaps TRBD2 (7 bases). CDR1 and CDR2 from the germline V gene are SGDLS and YYNGEE. V shed 0 bases and J shed 2 bases, with 11 bases lying between them. The CDR3 runs 16 residues. The CDR3 loop reads CASSVGGGPNTGELFF. CDR3 nucleotides: TGTGCCAGCAGCGTAGGGGGGGGCCCTAACACCGGGGAGCTGTTTTTT.

The gene calls are TRBV28 and TRBJ1-6; D is ambiguous. Trimming removed 5 bases from V and 7 bases from J, with 12 bases in between. Germline CDR1 and CDR2: MDHEN and SYDVKM. The CDR3 runs 14 residues. Here the CDR3 reads CASSQNPANSPLHF. In DNA, the CDR3 is TGTGCCAGCAGTCAGAACCCCGCAAATTCACCCCTCCACTTT.

V and J are TRBV5-1 and TRBJ2-7; D assignment may be TRBD1 or TRBD2 (5 bases each). This CDR3 contains 15 residues. From germline, CDR1 is SGHRS and CDR2 YFSETQ. V dropped 4 bases and J dropped 4 bases, with 18 bases sitting between them. The CDR3 sequence is CASSPQGWGSYEQYF. The CDR3, as DNA: TGCGCCAGCAGCCCGCAAGGGTGGGGGTCTTACGAGCAGTACTTC.

This clonotype occurred a few times. The chain links TRBV12-5 to TRBJ2-3, with D unclear. The CDR3 consists of 13 residues. The germline V and J ends were trimmed by 1 base and 4 bases, with 6 bases remaining between them. Germline CDR1 is LGHNT and CDR2 is FRNRAP. The CDR3: CASGLGQSDTQYF. The CDR3 DNA follows: TGTGCTAGTGGTTTGGGCCAGTCAGATACGCAGTATTTT.

CDR3 residues: CASSLGLAVYEQYF. For the CDR3, the DNA is TGTGCCAGCAGTCTGGGACTAGCGGTATACGAGCAGTACTTC. The chain links TRBV12-3 or TRBV12-4 to TRBJ2-7; 11 bases are shared with TRBD2. Trimming at V came to 5 bases and at J to 4 bases, leaving 4 bases not matched to a gene. The CDR3 covers 14 residues.

CDR3 in amino acids: CASSSHKGGGSSYNEQFF. The CDR3 coding sequence is TGTGCCAGTAGTTCACACAAGGGCGGGGGAAGCTCCTACAATGAGCAGTTCTTC. The chain uses TRBV19 and TRBJ2-1, with 7 bases identical to TRBD2. The ends lost 5 bases at V and 0 bases at J; junction bases unmatched: 13. The CDR3 runs to 18 residues. Germline V lookup: CDR1 LNHDA, CDR2 SQIVND (reference sequence).

At least ten counts were recorded for this clonotype. The chain links TRBV12-3 or TRBV12-4 to TRBJ1-3; D gene unclear. The CDR3 covers 17 residues. Trimming took off 3 bases at V and 2 bases at J, with 17 bases between the two ends. CDR3 amino acids: CASSFLPSGPTGNTIYF. In DNA form, the CDR3 reads TGTGCCAGCAGTTTTCTTCCAAGCGGGCCTACTGGAAACACCATATATTTT.